The rows below give T cell receptor beta chains drawn from one sample of a study of beta chain bispecific antibodies for T cell cancers. Antigens for these TCRs are unknown. MiXCR was run by TCRdb on the 5' RACE reads, yielding one entry per CDR3 protein. The table lists tens of thousands of distinct CDR3 sequences, under 3% of them singletons. The sample consisted of healthy donor T cells cultured with leukemia cells. Every receptor here comes from a human donor in good health. Some clones in this sample may be carry-over from other donors' samples. Each CDR3 is given with its conserved first and last residue. The D gene is left open where the match is weak. The size field is filled for only some rows; it gives once, few, many or a size class.

TRBD1 many TRBJ2-5 TRBV12-3/TRBV12-4 CASTPGQGQTQYF TGTGCCAGCACCCCCGGACAGGGGCAGACCCAGTACTTC
. few TRBJ1-5 TRBV19 CASLKLVWADQPQHF TGTGCCAGTCTCAAACTGGTTTGGGCCGATCAGCCCCAGCATTTT
TRBD1 . TRBJ1-5 TRBV30 CAWSPFPTGDNQPQHF TGTGCCTGGAGTCCCTTCCCCACAGGGGATAATCAGCCCCAGCATTTT
TRBD2 few TRBJ2-7 TRBV5-4 CASSLAAGEIYEQYF TGTGCCAGCAGTCTAGCGGCGGGGGAGATCTACGAGCAGTACTTC
. many TRBJ2-1 TRBV7-9 CASSRRLDYYNEQFF TGTGCCAGCAGCCGACGACTAGATTACTACAATGAGCAGTTCTTC
TRBD2 . TRBJ2-1 TRBV29-1 CSVEGEGLTYNEQFF TGCAGCGTTGAAGGGGAGGGCTTAACCTACAATGAGCAGTTCTTC
. many TRBJ2-1 TRBV6-1 CASSEVGTTNNEQFF TGTGCCAGCAGTGAAGTCGGGACGACTAACAATGAGCAGTTCTTC
. many TRBJ2-7 TRBV27 CASSYFGAEQYF TGTGCCAGCAGTTACTTCGGAGCGGAGCAGTACTTC
. many TRBJ1-1 TRBV7-9 CASSLVGNTEAFF TGTGCCAGCAGCTTAGTTGGCAACACTGAAGCTTTCTTT
. many TRBJ2-4 TRBV2 CASAGSNIQYF TGTGCCAGCGCAGGGTCGAACATTCAGTACTTC
TRBD1 few TRBJ2-7 TRBV20-1 CSASIPGQGLYEQYF TGCAGTGCTAGCATACCGGGACAGGGTTTATACGAGCAGTACTTC
. many TRBJ2-3 TRBV5-1 CASSLEGAPDTQYF TGCGCCAGCAGCTTGGAAGGGGCCCCAGATACGCAGTATTTT
. medium-sized TRBJ2-7 TRBV20-1 CRLRGGGTYEQYF TGCCGACTTCGAGGGGGGGGAACCTACGAGCAGTACTTC
. medium-sized TRBJ2-2 TRBV7-6 CASSLNTGYITGELFF TGTGCCAGCAGCCTCAATACAGGGTACATCACCGGGGAGCTGTTTTTT
TRBD1 few TRBJ2-7 TRBV28 CASSLRGLRYDEQYF TGTGCCAGCAGCCTCAGGGGGTTGAGGTATGACGAGCAGTACTTC
. many TRBJ2-5 TRBV28 CASVTLALGETQYF TGTGCCAGCGTTACGCTCGCCTTGGGAGAGACCCAGTACTTC
. medium-sized TRBJ2-3 TRBV5-1 CASSSGLLTQYF TGCGCCAGCAGCTCCGGACTGCTTACGCAGTATTTT
. many TRBJ2-1 TRBV3-1 CASSQDPGLLSSYNEQFF TGTGCCAGCAGCCAAGATCCCGGGCTCCTGAGCTCCTACAATGAGCAGTTCTTC
. many TRBJ2-1 TRBV27 CASRPRLANEQFF TGTGCCAGCAGACCCAGGCTAGCCAATGAGCAGTTCTTC
. . TRBJ1-2 TRBV12-3/TRBV12-4 CASSPQGNYGYTF TGTGCCAGCAGCCCGCAGGGGAACTATGGCTACACCTTC